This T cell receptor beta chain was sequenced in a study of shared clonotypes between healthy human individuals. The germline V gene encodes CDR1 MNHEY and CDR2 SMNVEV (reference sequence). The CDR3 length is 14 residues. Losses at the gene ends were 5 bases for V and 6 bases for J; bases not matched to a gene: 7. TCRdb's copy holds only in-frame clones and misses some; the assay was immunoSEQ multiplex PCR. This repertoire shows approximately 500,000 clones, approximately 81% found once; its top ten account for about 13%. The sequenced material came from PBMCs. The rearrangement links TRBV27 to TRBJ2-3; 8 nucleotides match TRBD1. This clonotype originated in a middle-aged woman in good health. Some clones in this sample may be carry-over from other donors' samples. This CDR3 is CASSVRQGPDTQYF. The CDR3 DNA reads TGTGCCAGCAGTGTGAGACAGGGGCCGGATACGCAGTATTTT.